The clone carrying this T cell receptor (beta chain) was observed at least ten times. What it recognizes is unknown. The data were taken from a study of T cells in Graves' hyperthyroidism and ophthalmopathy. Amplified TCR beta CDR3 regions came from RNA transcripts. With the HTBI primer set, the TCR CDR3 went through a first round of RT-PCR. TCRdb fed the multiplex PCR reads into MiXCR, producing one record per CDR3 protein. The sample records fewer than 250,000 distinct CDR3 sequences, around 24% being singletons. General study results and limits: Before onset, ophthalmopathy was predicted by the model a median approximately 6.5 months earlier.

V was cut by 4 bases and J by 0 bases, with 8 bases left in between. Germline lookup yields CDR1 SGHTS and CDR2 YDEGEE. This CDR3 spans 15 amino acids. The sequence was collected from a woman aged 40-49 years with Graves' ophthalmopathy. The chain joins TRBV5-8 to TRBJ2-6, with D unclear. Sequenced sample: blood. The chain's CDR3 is CASSPYSSGANVLTF. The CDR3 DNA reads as TGTGCCAGCAGCCCATACAGCTCTGGGGCCAACGTCCTGACTTTC.